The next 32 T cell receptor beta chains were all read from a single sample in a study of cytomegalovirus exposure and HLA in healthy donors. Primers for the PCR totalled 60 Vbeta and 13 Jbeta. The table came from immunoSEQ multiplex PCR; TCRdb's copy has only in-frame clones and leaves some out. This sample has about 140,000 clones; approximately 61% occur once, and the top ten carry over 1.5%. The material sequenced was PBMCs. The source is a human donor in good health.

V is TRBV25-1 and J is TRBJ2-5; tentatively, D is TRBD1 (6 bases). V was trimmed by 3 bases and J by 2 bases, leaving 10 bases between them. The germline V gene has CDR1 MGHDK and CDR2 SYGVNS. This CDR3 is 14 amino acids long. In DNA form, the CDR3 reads TGTGCCAGCAGTGACGGGACACAGCAAGAGACCCAGTACTTC. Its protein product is CASSDGTQQETQYF.

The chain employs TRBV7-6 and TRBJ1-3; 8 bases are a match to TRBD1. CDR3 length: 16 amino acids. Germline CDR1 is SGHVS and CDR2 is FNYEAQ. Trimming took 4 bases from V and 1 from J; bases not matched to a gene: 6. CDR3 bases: TGTGCCAGCAGCTCCCGGACAGGGAAGTCTGGAAACACCATATATTTT. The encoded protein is CASSSRTGKSGNTIYF. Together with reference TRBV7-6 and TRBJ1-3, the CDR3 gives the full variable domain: GAGVSQSPRYKVTKRGQDVALRCDPISGHVSLYWYRQALGQGPEFLTYFNYEAQQDKSGLPNDRFSAERPEGSISTLTIQRTEQRDSAMYRCASSSRTGKSGNTIYFGEGSWLTVV.

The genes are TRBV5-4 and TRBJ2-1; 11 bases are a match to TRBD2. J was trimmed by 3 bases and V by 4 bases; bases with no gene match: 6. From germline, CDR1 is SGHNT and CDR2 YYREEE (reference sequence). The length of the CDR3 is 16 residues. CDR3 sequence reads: CASSPGTSGVYNEQFF. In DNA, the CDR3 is TGTGCCAGCAGCCCCGGGACTAGCGGAGTCTACAATGAGCAGTTCTTC.

CDR3 in DNA: TGTGCCAGCAGCGTAGCTAGCGGGAGGGACAATGAGCAGTTCTTC. It yields the protein CASSVASGRDNEQFF. This chain uses TRBV9 with TRBJ2-1; 12 bases are a match to TRBD2. This CDR3 region has 15 residues. Germline V gene lookup returns CDR1 SGDLS and CDR2 YYNGEE. V dropped 0 bases and J dropped 5; count of bases not matched to a gene: 0.

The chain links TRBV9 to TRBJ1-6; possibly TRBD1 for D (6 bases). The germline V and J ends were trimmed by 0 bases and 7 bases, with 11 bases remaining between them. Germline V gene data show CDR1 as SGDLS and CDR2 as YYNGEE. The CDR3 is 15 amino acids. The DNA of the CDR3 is TGTGCCAGCAGCGTAGGGGTGACAGGAAATTCACCCCTCCACTTT. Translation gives CASSVGVTGNSPLHF.

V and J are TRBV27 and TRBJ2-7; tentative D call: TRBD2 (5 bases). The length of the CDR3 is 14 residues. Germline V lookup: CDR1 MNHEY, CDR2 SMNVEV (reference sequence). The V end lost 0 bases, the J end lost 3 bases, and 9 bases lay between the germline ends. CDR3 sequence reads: CASSLSTTSYEQYF. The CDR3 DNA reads TGTGCCAGCAGTTTATCAACCACTAGCTACGAGCAGTACTTC.

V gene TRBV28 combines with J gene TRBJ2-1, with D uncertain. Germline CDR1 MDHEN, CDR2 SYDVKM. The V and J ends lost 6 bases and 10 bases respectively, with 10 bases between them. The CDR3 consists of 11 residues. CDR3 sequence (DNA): TGTGCCAGCAGCCGTAATAGAGAGCAGTTCTTC. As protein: CASSRNREQFF.

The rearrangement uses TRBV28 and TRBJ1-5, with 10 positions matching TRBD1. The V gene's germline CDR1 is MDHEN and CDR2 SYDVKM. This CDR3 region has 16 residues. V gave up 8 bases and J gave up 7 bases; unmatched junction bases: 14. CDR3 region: CASPPDRGSPRQPQHF. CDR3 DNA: TGTGCCAGCCCCCCGGACAGGGGGTCTCCCCGGCAGCCCCAGCATTTT.

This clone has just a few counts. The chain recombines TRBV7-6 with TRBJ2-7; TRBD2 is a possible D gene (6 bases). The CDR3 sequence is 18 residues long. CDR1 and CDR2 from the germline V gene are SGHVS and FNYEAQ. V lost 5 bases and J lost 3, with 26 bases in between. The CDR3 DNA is TGTGCCAGCAGCCCGGGCGAGGGAGGCTCCGTCGCGTTCTACGAGCAGTACTTC. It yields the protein CASSPGEGGSVAFYEQYF.

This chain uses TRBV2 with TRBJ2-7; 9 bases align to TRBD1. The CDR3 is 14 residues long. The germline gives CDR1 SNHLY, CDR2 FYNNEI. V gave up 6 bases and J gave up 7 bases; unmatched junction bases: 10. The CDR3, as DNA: TGTGCCAGCAGGCCGGGACAGGGTGTCTTAGAGCAGTACTTC. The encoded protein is CASRPGQGVLEQYF.

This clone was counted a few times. CDR3 residues: CASSYRDTEKLFF. The CDR3 bases are TGTGCCAGCAGTTACCGGGACACTGAAAAACTGTTTTTT. The chain combines TRBV6-6 with TRBJ1-4; perhaps TRBD1 as D (6 bases). From germline, CDR1 is MNHNY and CDR2 SVGAGI (reference sequence). Trimming cost V 2 bases and J 7 bases, with 8 bases left between them. This CDR3 is built from 13 residues.

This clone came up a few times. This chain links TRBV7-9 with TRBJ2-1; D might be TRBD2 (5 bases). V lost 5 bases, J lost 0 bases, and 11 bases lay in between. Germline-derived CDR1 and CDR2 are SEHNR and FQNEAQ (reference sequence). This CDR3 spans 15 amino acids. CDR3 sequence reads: CASSLSSGSYNEQFF. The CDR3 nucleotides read TGTGCCAGCAGCCTATCGAGCGGCTCCTACAATGAGCAGTTCTTC.

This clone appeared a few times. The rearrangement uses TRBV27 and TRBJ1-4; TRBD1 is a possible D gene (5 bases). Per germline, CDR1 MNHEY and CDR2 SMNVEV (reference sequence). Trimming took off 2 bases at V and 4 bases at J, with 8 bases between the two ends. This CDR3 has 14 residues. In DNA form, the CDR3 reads TGTGCCAGCAGTTTAACCGGGGGTAATGAAAAACTGTTTTTT. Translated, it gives CASSLTGGNEKLFF.

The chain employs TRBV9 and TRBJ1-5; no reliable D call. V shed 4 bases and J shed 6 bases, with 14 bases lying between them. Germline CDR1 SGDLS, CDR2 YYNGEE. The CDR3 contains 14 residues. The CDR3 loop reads CASSPNDLAQPQHF. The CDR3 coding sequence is TGTGCCAGCAGCCCCAATGATCTAGCTCAGCCCCAGCATTTT.

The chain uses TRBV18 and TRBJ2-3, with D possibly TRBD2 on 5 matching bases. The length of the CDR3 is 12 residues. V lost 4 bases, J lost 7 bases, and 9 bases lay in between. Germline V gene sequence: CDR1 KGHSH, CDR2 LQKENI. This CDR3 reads CASSREHHTQYF. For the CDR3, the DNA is TGTGCCAGCTCACGGGAGCACCATACGCAGTATTTT.

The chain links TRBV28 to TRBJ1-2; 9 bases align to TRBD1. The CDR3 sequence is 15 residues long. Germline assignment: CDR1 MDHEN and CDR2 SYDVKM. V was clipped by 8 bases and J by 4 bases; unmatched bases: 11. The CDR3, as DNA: TGTGCCAGCGTCCAGGGACAGGGAAGGATCTATGGCTACACCTTC. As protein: CASVQGQGRIYGYTF.

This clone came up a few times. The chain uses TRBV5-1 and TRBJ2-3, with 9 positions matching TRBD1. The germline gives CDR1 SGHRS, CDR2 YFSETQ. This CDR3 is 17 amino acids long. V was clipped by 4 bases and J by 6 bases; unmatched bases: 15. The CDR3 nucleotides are TGCGCCAGCAGCCCGGGACAGGGAGGACTAGTTGGGGATACGCAGTATTTT. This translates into CASSPGQGGLVGDTQYF.

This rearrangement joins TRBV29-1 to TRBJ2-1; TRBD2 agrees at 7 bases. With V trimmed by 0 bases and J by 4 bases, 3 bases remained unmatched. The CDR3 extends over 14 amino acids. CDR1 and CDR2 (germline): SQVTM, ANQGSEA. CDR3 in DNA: TGCAGCGTTGAAGATCTAGCGGAGTACAATGAGCAGTTCTTC. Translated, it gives CSVEDLAEYNEQFF.

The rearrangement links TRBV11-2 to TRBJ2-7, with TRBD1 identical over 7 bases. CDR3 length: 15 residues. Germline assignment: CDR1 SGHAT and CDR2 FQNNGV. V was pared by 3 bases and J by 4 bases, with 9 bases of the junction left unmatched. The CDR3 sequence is CASSFDRESSYEQYF. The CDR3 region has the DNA TGTGCCAGCAGCTTCGACAGGGAGTCTTCTTACGAGCAGTACTTC.

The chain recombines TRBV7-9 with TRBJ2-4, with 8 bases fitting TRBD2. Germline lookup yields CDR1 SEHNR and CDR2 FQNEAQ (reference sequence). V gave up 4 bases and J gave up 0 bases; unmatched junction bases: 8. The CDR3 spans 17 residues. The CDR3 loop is CASSSTSGPVAKNIQYF. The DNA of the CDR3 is TGTGCCAGCAGCTCAACTAGCGGACCTGTAGCCAAAAACATTCAGTACTTC.

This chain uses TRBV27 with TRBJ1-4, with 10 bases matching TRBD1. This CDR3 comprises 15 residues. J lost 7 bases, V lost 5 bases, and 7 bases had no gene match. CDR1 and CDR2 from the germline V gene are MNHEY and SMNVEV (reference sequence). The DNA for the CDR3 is TGTGCCAGCAGTCTAAGACAGGGGGCGCGTGAAAAACTGTTTTTT. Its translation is CASSLRQGAREKLFF.

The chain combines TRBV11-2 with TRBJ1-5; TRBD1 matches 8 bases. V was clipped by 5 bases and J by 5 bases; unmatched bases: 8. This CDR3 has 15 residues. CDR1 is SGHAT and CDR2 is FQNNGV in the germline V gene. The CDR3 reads CASSLGTGGYQPQHF. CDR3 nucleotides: TGTGCCAGCAGCCTTGGGACAGGAGGATATCAGCCCCAGCATTTT. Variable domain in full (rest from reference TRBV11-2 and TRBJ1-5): EAGVAQSPRYKIIEKRQSVAFWCNPISGHATLYWYQQILGQGPKLLIQFQNNGVVDDSQLPKDRFSAERLKGVDSTLKIQPAKLEDSAVYLCASSLGTGGYQPQHFGDGTRLSIL.

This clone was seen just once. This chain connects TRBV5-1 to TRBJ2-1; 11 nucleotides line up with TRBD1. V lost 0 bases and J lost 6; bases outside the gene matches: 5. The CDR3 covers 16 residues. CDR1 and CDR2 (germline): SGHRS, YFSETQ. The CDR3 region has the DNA TGCGCCAGCAGCTTGGCGCCTGGGACAGGGGGCAATGAGCAGTTCTTC. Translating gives CASSLAPGTGGNEQFF.

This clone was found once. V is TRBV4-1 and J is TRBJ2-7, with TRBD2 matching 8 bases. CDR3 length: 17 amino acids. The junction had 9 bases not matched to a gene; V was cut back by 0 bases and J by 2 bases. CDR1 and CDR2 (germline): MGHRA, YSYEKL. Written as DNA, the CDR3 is TGCGCCAGCAGCCAAGAAGGGGTGACTAGCGTTGCCTACGAGCAGTACTTC. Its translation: CASSQEGVTSVAYEQYF.

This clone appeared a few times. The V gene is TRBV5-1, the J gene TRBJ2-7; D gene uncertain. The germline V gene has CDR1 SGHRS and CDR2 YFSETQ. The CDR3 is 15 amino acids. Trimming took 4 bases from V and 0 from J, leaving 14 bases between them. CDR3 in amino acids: CASSRGREFSYEQYF. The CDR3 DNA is TGCGCCAGCAGCCGTGGTAGAGAGTTCTCCTACGAGCAGTACTTC.

The DNA of the CDR3 is TGTGCCAGCAGAACGACAGGGAACACCGGGGAGCTGTTTTTT. Translating it yields CASRTTGNTGELFF. The chain links TRBV28 to TRBJ2-2; D perhaps matches TRBD1 (6 bases). Trimming took off 6 bases at V and 1 base at J, with 9 bases between the two ends. Germline V gene data show CDR1 as MDHEN and CDR2 as SYDVKM. CDR3 length: 14 amino acids. Filled out from reference TRBV28 and TRBJ2-2, the complete variable domain reads DVKVTQSSRYLVKRTGEKVFLECVQDMDHENMFWYRQDPGLGLRLIYFSYDVKMKEKGDIPEGYSVSREKKERFSLILESASTNQTSMYLCASRTTGNTGELFFGEGSRLTVL.

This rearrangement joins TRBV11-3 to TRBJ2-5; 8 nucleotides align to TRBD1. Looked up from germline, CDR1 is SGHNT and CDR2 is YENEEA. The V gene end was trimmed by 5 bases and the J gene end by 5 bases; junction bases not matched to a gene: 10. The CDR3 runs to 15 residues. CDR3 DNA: TGTGCCAGCAGCCTTCATCAGGGGGCTGGGGAGACCCAGTACTTC. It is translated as CASSLHQGAGETQYF.

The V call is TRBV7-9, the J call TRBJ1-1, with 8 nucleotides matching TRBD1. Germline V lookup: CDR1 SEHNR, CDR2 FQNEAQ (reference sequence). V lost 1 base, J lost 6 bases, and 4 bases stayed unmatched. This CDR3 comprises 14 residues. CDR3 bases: TGTGCCAGCAGCTTAGGGCAGGGGGCGGCTGAAGCTTTCTTT. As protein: CASSLGQGAAEAFF.

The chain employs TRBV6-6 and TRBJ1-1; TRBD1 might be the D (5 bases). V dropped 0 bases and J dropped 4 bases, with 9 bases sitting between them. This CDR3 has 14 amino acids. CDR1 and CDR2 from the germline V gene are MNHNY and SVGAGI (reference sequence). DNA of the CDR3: TGTGCCAGCAGTTACTCTATCGGGGGCACTGAAGCTTTCTTT. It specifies CASSYSIGGTEAFF.

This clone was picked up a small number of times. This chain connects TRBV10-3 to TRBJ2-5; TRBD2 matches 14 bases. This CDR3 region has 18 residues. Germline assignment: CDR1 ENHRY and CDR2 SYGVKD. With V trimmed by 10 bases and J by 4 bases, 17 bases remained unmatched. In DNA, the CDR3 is TGTGCCACACGAGAGACTAGCGGGAGGGGCACGGGGTTAGAGACCCAGTACTTC. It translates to CATRETSGRGTGLETQYF.

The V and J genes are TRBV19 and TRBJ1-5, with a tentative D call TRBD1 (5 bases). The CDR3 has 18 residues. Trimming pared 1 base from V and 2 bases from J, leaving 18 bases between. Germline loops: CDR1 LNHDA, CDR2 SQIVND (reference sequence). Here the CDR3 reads CASSIGFGRGMGNQPQHF. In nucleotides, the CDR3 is TGTGCCAGTAGTATAGGATTTGGTCGGGGGATGGGCAATCAGCCCCAGCATTTT. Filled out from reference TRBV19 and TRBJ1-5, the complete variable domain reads DGGITQSPKYLFRKEGQNVTLSCEQNLNHDAMYWYRQDPGQGLRLIYYSQIVNDFQKGDIAEGYSVSREKKESFPLTVTSAQKNPTAFYLCASSIGFGRGMGNQPQHFGDGTRLSIL.

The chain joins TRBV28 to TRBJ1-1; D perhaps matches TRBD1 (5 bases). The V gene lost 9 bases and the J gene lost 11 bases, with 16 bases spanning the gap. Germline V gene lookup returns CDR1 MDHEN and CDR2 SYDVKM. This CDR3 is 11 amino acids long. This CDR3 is CASQRLGGAFF. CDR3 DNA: TGTGCCAGTCAACGCCTTGGGGGGGCTTTCTTT. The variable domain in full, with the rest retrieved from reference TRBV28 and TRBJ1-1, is DVKVTQSSRYLVKRTGEKVFLECVQDMDHENMFWYRQDPGLGLRLIYFSYDVKMKEKGDIPEGYSVSREKKERFSLILESASTNQTSMYLCASQRLGGAFFGQGTRLTVV.